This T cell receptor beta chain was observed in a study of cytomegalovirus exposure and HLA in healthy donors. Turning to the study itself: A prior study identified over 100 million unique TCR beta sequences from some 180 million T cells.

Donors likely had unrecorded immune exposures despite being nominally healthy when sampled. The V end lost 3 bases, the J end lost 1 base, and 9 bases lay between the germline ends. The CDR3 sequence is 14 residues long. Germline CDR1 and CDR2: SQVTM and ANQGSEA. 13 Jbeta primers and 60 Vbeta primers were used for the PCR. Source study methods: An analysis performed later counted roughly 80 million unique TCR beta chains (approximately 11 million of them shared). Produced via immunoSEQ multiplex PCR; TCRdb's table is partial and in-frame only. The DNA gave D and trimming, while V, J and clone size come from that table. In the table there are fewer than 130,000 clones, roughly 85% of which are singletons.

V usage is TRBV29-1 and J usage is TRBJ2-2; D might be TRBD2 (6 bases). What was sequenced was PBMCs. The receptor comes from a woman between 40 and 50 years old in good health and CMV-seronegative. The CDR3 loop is CSVDGGKNTGELFF. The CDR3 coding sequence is TGCAGCGTTGACGGCGGGAAGAACACCGGGGAGCTGTTTTTT.